This TCR beta chain was found in a study of T cell responses to AZD1222 COVID-19 vaccine. Study-wide results and caveats: Spike-wide coverage was observed for vaccine-associated CD4 TCRs, with dominant responses at 160-218 and 743-854. Seropositive AZD1222 recipients at baseline numbered only five or six. The reported proportion of spike-specific TCRs targeting unmutated variant regions was nearly half. Donors skewed white British and female; clonal diversity was possibly underestimated.

With regard to this clone: The antigen is unknown.

The V and J ends lost 6 bases and 0 bases, in that order; junction bases with no gene match: 5. The germline V gene has CDR1 LNHDA and CDR2 SQIVND (reference sequence). This CDR3 spans 14 amino acids. Here immunoSEQ multiplex PCR was the method, and the copy in TCRdb shows in-frame clones only, minus some. The sample yields 95,000 to 150,000 clones, around nine tenths seen once. The sample here was peripheral blood, taken on day 0 of AZD1222 vaccination. The rearrangement uses TRBV19 and TRBJ2-7; 7 nucleotides agree with TRBD1. The TCR originated in an adult in good health. Here the CDR3 reads CASRRDRYSYEQYF. The CDR3 DNA sequence: TGTGCCAGTAGACGGGACAGATACTCCTACGAGCAGTACTTC. Full variable domain (outside the CDR3, taken from reference TRBV19 and TRBJ2-7): DGGITQSPKYLFRKEGQNVTLSCEQNLNHDAMYWYRQDPGQGLRLIYYSQIVNDFQKGDIAEGYSVSREKKESFPLTVTSAQKNPTAFYLCASRRDRYSYEQYFGPGTRLTVT.